Below, one TCR beta chain is given with its context. The data were produced by immunoSEQ multiplex PCR, yet TCRdb's version contains in-frame clones alone and is incomplete. The sample has around 250,000 clones; over 75% are singletons. Germline V gene lookup returns CDR1 SGHVS and CDR2 FQNEAQ. The CDR3 is 16 amino acids. V dropped 5 bases and J dropped 7; count of bases not matched to a gene: 9. The data originate from a study of control samples from healthy donors and cancer patients. This chain joins TRBV7-8 and TRBJ2-2; 11 bases are shared with TRBD2. The receptor was derived from a woman in her fifties or sixties with lung cancer. The sequenced sample consisted of PBMCs. CDR3 DNA: TGTGCCAGCAGCGTCATTAGCGGGGGGGCGGTCGGGGAGCTGTTTTTT. Translated, it gives CASSVISGGAVGELFF. Supplemented by reference TRBV7-8 and TRBJ2-2, the full variable domain reads GAGVSQSPRYKVAKRGQDVALRCDPISGHVSLFWYQQALGQGPEFLTYFQNEAQLDKSGLPSDRFFAERPEGSVSTLKIQRTQQEDSAVYLCASSVISGGAVGELFFGEGSRLTVL.